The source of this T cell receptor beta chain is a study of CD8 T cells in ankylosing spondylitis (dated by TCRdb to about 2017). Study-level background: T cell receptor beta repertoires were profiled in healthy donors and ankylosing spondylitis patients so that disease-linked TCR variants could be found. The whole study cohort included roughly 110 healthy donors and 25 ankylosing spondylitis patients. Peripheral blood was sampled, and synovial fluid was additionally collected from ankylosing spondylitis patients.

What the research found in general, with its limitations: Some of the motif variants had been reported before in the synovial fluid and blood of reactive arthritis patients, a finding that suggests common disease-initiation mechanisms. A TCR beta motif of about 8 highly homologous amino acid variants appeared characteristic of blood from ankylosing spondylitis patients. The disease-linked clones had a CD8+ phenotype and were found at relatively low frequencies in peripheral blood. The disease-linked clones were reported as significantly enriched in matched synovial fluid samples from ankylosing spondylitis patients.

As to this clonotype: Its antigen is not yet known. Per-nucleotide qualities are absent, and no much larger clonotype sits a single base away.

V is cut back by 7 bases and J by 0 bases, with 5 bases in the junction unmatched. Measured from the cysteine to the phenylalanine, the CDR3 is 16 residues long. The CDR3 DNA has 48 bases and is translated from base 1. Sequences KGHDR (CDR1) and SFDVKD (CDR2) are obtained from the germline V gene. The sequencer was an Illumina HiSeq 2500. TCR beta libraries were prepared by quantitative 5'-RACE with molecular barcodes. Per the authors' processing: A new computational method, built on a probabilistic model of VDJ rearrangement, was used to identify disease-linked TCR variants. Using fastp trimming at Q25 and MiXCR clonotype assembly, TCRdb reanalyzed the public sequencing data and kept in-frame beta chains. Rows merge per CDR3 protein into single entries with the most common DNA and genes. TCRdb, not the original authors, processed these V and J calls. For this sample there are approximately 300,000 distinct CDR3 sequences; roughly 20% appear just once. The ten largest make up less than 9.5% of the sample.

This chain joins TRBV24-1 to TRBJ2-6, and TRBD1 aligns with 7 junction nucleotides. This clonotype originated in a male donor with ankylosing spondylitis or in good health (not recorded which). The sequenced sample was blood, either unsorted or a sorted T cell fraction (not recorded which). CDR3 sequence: CATSGTDPSGANVLTF. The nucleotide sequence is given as TGTGCCACCAGCGGGACAGATCCCTCTGGGGCCAACGTCCTGACTTTC.